Sequencing of this TCR beta chain was carried out in a study of shared clonotypes between healthy human individuals. Study-level findings and limits: Blood was the only sampled material, and tissue repertoires likely differ. Sequencing depth was expected to influence donor clonotype sharing.

Donors were healthy HIV-negative adults without recent acute infections or vaccinations. In replicate PCRs of sorted subsets, roughly 190 ng DNA, approximately 28,000 T cell genomes, was used. TCRdb keeps only in-frame clones here, not all; method: immunoSEQ multiplex PCR. The sample lists millions of clones, approximately 94% occurring once. Details on this clone: Its antigen is currently unknown.

The TCR originated in a man aged 18 to 30 in good health. The sample was naive CD4+ T cells sorted from blood. Subset reported: CD45RA+ positively selected.

Here the CDR3 reads CASSYSKIPGNEKLFF. CDR3 nucleotide sequence: TGTGCCAGCAGTTACTCGAAGATACCGGGGAATGAAAAACTGTTTTTT. The chain links TRBV6-5 to TRBJ1-4; D is ambiguous. The CDR3 length is 16 residues. Germline lookup yields CDR1 MNHEY and CDR2 SVGAGI. V was cut by 0 bases and J by 5 bases, with 13 bases left in between.